This T cell receptor (beta chain) comes out of a study of blood T cells in healthy people across ages. Study overall: There was about one barcoded beta molecule captured by template switching per two T cells. Points from the study as a whole: When set beside aged donors, long-lived donors presented more naive CD4+ cells and higher diversity.

Germline CDR1 is KGHSH and CDR2 is LQKENI. The CDR3 extends over 16 amino acids. Deletions cut 2 bases from V and 0 bases from J, with 11 bases between. Concerning this clonotype: What it recognizes is unknown.

A second PCR, run for about 6 to 11 cycles, used a sample-barcoded 5' primer plus a J-beta primer mix. TCRdb processed the 5' RACE reads anew with MiXCR; each CDR3 protein has one entry. The sample contains some 760,000 distinct CDR3 sequences, 20% to 30% of which appear only once. The same sample was also used in a study of T cells of mothers and their children. From that study: Each mother yielded more than 9 million TCR beta CDR3 reads. Each child yielded a few million reads. The analysis detected no persistent microchimeric T cell clones.

Sample: blood. The sequence was collected from a boy between 10 and 17 years old in good health. The rearrangement links TRBV18 to TRBJ2-1; the D is unclear. CDR3 protein: CASSPRSAVSYNEQFF. CDR3 coding DNA: TGTGCCAGCTCACCAAGGAGCGCGGTCTCCTACAATGAGCAGTTCTTC.